This TCR beta chain was observed in a study of OX40 agonist ivuxolimab in advanced cancers. Turning to the study itself: Each dose-escalation patient presented with hepatocellular carcinoma, melanoma, renal cell or head and neck cancer. General study points: Among patients with partial responses at 0.1-3.0 mg/kg, clonal expansion was among the lowest.

The CDR3 is 17 residues long. V shed 5 bases and J shed 3 bases, with 21 bases lying between them. The germline V gene encodes CDR1 SGHTA and CDR2 FQGNSA. Concerning this clone: Its target is not known.

Some clones are missing from TCRdb's copy, which holds only in-frame ones; the method was immunoSEQ multiplex PCR. The repertoire consists of over 65,000 clones, with over 85% occurring once and the leading ten covering less than 0.35%. The rearrangement links TRBV7-2 to TRBJ2-3; D is possibly TRBD1 or TRBD2 (5 bases each). The input for sequencing was CD4+ or CD8+ T cells sorted from blood, taken in a trial of the OX40 agonist ivuxolimab. The TCR comes from an adult with an advanced solid tumor such as melanoma, head and neck, liver or kidney cancer. The CDR3 DNA follows: TGTGCCAGCAGCCCCCCTCCGGGGCACTCCGGGACAGATACGCAGTATTTT. This gives the protein CASSPPPGHSGTDTQYF.